The entry that follows covers one T cell receptor (beta chain) sequence. Its target is unknown. The sample comes from a study of cytomegalovirus exposure and HLA in healthy donors. Germline V CDR1 and CDR2: MNHEY, SVGAGI. Trimming left V 0 bases short and J 7 bases short, with 7 bases between. CDR3 length: 13 residues. Study results and limitations: Earlier results showed most TCR beta V segments being productive about 87% or about 30% of the time.

Amplification used 60 Vbeta primers and 13 Jbeta primers. The repertoire was sequenced with immunoSEQ multiplex PCR; TCRdb's copy has only in-frame clones and lacks some. Of 250,000 to 350,000 clones listed, approximately 90% are singletons. The genes are TRBV6-5 and TRBJ1-5; D is unresolved. The specimen was PBMCs. The clonotype was recovered from a middle-aged man in good health and CMV-seropositive. The CDR3 coding sequence is TGTGCCAGCAGTTACTCGAGGGTCCAGCCCCAGCATTTT. Residues: CASSYSRVQPQHF.